This TCR beta chain was found in a study of immune heterogeneity within non-small cell lung tumors. This clonotype was detected ten times or more. Bulk tumor gDNA, roughly 600 ng per sample, served as the TCR template. From each primary tumor, several far-apart biopsies were obtained during surgery. Curative operations were performed on patients who had untreated, newly diagnosed non-small cell lung cancer. The donors were patients with newly diagnosed non-small cell lung cancer undergoing curative-intent surgery. The TCR beta CDR3 region was amplified by multiplex PCR employing 32 V and 13 J primers. TCRdb fed the multiplex PCR reads into MiXCR, producing one record per CDR3 protein. The sample lists around 11,000 distinct CDR3 sequences, 15% to 25% occurring once. V was clipped by 0 bases and J by 8 bases, with 8 bases between them. This CDR3 is built from 14 residues. The germline V gene has CDR1 SGHAT and CDR2 FQNNGV.

The TCR comes from a man between 60 and 75 years old with non-small cell lung cancer. This chain connects TRBV11-2 to TRBJ1-6, with no clear D. Material for sequencing was lung tumor tissue. For the CDR3, the DNA is TGTGCCAGCAGCTTAGATCTACTCTATTCACCCCTCCACTTT. It specifies CASSLDLLYSPLHF.